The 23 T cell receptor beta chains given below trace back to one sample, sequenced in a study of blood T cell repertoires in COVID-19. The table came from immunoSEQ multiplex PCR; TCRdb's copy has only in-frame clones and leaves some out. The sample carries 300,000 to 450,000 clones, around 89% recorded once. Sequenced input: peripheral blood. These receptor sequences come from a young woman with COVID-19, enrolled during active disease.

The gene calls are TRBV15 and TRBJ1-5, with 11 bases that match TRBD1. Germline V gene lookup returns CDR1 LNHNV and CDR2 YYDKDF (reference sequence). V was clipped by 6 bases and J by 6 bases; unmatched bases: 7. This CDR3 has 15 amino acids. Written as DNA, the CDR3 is TGTGCCACCAGACCGGGACAGGGGGTGGTTCAGCCCCAGCATTTT. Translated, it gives CATRPGQGVVQPQHF.

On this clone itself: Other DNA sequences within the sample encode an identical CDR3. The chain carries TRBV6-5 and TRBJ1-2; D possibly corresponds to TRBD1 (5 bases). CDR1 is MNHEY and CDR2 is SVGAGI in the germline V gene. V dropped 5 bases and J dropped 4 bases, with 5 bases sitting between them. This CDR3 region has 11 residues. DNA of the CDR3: TGTGCCAGCAGTCAGGGCTATGGCTACACCTTC. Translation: CASSQGYGYTF.

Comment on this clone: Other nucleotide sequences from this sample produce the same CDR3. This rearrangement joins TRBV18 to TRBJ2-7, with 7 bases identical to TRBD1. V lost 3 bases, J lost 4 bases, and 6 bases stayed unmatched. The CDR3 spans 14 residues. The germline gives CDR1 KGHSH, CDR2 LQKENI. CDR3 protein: CASSPRQGVYEQYV. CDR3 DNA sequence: TGTGCCAGCTCACCGCGCCAGGGGGTGTACGAGCAGTACGTC.

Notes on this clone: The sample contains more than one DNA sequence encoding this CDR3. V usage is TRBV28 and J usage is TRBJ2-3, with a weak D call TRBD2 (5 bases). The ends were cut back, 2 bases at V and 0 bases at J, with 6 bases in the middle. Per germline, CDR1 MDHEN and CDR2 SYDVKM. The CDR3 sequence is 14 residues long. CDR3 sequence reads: CASSLGGSTDTQYF. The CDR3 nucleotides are TGTGCCAGCAGTTTAGGAGGTAGCACAGATACGCAGTATTTT.

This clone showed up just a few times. CDR3 residues: CASSADRVNEQFF. The CDR3 DNA is TGTGCCAGCAGTGCGGACAGAGTCAATGAGCAGTTCTTC. The chain has TRBV25-1 and TRBJ2-1; D may be TRBD1 (6 bases). The CDR3 length is 13 residues. Germline V lookup: CDR1 MGHDK, CDR2 SYGVNS. V shed 4 bases and J shed 6 bases, with 10 bases lying between them. The full variable domain, in which reference TRBV25-1 and TRBJ2-1 provide the parts outside the CDR3, is EADIYQTPRYLVIGTGKKITLECSQTMGHDKMYWYQQDPGMELHLIHYSYGVNSTEKGDLSSESTVSRIRTEHFPLTLESARPSHTSQYLCASSADRVNEQFFGPGTRLTVL.

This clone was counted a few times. Here the CDR3 DNA reads TGTGCCAGCAGTGAGGACAGGGAAATATTTGAAGCTTTCTTT. Its translation is CASSEDREIFEAFF. The chain recombines TRBV6-1 with TRBJ1-1; 8 positions match TRBD1. The CDR3 totals 14 residues. Germline V lookup: CDR1 MNHNS, CDR2 SASEGT. Trimming cost V 3 bases and J 7 bases; bases outside gene matches: 7.

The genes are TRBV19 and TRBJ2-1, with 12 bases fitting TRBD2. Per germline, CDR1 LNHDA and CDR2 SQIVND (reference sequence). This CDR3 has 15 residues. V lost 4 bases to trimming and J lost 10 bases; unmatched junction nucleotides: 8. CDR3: CASSTLAGGAAEQFF. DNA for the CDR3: TGTGCCAGTAGTACCCTAGCGGGAGGGGCGGCCGAGCAGTTCTTC.

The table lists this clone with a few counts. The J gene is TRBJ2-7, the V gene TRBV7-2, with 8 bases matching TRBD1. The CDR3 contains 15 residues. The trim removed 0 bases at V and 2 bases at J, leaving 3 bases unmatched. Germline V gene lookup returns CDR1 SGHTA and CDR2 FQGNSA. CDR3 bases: TGTGCCAGCAGCTTAGCCGCAGGGGGCCCCTACGAGCAGTACGTC. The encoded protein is CASSLAAGGPYEQYV.

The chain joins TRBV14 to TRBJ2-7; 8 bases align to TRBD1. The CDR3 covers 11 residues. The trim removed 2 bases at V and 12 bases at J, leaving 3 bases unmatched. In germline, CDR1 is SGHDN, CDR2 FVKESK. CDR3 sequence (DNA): TGTGCCAGCAGCCAAATGACAGGGGTGTACTTC. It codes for CASSQMTGVYF.

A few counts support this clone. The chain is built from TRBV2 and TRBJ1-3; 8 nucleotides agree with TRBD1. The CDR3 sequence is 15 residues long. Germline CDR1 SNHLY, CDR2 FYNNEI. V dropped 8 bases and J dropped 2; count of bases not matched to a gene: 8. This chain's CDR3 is CASYNRGTTGNTIYF. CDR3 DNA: TGTGCCAGCTACAACAGGGGGACCACTGGAAACACCATATATTTT.

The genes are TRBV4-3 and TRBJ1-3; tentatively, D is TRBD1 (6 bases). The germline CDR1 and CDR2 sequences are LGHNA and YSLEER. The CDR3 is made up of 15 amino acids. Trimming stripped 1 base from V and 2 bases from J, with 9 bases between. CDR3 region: CASSQGTEPGNTIYF. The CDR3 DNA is TGCGCCAGCAGCCAAGGGACAGAGCCTGGAAACACCATATATTTT.

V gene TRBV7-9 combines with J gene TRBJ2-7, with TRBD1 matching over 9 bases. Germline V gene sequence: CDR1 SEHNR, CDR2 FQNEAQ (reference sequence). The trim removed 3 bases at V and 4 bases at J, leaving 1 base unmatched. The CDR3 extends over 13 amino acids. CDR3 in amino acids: CASSFGQGYEQYV. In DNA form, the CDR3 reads TGTGCCAGCAGCTTCGGACAGGGGTACGAGCAGTACGTC.

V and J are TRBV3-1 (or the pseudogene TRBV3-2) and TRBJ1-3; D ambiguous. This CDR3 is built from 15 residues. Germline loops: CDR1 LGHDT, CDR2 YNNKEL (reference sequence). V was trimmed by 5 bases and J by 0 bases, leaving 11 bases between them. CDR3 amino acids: CASSSRRSSGNTIYF. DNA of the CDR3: TGTGCCAGCAGCTCCCGACGGAGCTCTGGAAACACCATATATTTT.

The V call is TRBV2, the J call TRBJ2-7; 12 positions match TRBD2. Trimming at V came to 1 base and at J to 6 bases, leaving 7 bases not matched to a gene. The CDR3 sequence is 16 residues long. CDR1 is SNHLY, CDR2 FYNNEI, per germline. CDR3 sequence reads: CASSEGLAGAVLEQYV. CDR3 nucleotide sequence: TGTGCCAGCAGTGAAGGACTAGCGGGAGCGGTCCTCGAGCAGTACGTC.

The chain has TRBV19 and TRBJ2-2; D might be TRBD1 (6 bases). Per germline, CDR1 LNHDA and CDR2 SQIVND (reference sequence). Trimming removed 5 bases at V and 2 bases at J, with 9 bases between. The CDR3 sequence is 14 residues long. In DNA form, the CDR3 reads TGTGCCAGTAGTTTGACAGGAAACACCGGGGAGCTGTTTTTT. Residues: CASSLTGNTGELFF.

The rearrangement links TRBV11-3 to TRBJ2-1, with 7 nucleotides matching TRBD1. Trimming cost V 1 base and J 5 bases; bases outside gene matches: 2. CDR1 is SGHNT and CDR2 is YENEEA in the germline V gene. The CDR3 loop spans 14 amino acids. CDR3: CASSLVGQHNEQFF. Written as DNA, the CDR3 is TGTGCCAGCAGCTTAGTGGGACAGCACAATGAGCAGTTCTTC.

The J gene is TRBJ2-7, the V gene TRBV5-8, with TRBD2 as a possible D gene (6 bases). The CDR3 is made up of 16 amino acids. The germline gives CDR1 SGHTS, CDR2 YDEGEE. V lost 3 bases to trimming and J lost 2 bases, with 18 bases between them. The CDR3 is CASSSQLGGETYEQYV. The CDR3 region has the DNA TGTGCCAGCAGCTCTCAATTGGGCGGGGAAACCTACGAGCAGTACGTC.

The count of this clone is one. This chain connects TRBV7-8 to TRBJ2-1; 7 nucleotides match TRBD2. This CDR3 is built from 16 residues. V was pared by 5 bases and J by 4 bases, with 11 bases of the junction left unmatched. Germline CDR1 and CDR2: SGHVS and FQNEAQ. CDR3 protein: CASSASRGRGYNEQFF. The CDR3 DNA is TGTGCCAGCAGCGCGAGCCGGGGGAGGGGTTACAATGAGCAGTTCTTC.

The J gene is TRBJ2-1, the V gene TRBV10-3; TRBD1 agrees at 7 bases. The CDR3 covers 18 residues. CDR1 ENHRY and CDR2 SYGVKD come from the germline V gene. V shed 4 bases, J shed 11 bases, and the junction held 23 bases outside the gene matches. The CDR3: CAISARVGHRGRGGKQFF. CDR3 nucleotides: TGTGCCATCAGTGCGAGAGTGGGTCACAGGGGTCGGGGCGGTAAGCAGTTCTTC.

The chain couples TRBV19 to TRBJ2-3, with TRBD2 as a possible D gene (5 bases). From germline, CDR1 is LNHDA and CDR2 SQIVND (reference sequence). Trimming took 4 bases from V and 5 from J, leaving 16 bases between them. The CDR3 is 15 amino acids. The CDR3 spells CASSNGLLVRDTQYF. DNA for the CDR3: TGTGCCAGTAGTAACGGACTTCTAGTTAGAGATACGCAGTATTTT.

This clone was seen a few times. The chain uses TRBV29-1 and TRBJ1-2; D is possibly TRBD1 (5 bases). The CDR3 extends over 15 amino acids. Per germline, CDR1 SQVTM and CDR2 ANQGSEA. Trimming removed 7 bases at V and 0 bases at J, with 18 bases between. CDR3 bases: TGCAGCGCTGGCCCCCCTCTGACAGCTAACTATGGCTACACCTTC. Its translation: CSAGPPLTANYGYTF.

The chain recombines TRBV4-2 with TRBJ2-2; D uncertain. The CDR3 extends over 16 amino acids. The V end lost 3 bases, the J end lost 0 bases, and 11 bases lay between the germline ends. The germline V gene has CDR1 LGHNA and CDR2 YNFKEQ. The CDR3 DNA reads TGTGCCAGCAGCCAGGGCAACCGAGCGAACACCGGGGAGCTGTTTTTT. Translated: CASSQGNRANTGELFF.

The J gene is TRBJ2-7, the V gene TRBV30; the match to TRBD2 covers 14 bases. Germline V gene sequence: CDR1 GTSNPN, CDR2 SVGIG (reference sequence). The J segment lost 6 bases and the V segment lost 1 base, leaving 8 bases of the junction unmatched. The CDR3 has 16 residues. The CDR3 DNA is TGTGCCTGGAGTGACCCCGGGACTAGCGGGAGTTCCGAGCAGTACGTC. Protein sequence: CAWSDPGTSGSSEQYV.